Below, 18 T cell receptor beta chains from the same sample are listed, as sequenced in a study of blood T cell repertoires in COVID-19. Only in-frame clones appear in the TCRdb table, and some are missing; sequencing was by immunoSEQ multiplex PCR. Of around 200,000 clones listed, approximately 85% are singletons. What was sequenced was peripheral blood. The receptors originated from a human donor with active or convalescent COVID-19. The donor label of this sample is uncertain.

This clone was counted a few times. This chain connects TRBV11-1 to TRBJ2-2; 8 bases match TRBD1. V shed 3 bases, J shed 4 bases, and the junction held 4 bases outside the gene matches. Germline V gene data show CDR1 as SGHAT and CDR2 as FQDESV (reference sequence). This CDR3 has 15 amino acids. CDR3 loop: CASSFHRGFTGELFF. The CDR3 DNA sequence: TGTGCCAGCAGCTTTCACAGGGGGTTCACCGGGGAGCTGTTTTTT.

The CDR3 protein is CASSALQGYRETQYF. The CDR3 region has the DNA TGTGCCAGCTCGGCGCTACAGGGTTATCGAGAGACCCAGTACTTC. The chain employs TRBV18 and TRBJ2-5; D may be TRBD1 (6 bases). The germline V and J ends were trimmed by 6 bases and 4 bases, with 18 bases remaining between them. CDR1 is KGHSH, CDR2 LQKENI, per germline. This CDR3 comprises 15 residues.

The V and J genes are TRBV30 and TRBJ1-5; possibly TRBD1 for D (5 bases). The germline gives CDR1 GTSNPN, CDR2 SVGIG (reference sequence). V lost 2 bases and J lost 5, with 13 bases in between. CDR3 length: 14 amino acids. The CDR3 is CAWSQGSFYQPQHF. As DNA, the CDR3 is TGTGCCTGGAGTCAGGGCAGCTTTTATCAGCCCCAGCATTTT.

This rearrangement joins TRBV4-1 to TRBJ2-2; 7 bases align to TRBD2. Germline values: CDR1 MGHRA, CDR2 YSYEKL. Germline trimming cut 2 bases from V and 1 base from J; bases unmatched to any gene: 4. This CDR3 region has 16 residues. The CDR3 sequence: CASSQPGGGNTGELFF. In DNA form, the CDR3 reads TGCGCCAGCAGCCAACCGGGAGGAGGGAACACCGGGGAGCTGTTTTTT.

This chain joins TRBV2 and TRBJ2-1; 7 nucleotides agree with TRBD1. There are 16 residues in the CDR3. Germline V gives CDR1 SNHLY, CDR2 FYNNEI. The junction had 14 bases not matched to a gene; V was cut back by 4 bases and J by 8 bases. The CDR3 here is CASSGSEQGVVDEQFF. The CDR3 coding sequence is TGTGCCAGCAGTGGCTCGGAGCAGGGGGTGGTCGATGAGCAGTTCTTC.

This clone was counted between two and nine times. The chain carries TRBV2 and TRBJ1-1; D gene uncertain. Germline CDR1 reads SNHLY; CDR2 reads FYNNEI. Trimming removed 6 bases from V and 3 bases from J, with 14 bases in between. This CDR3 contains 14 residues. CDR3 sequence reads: CASRGSPMDTEAFF. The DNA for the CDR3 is TGTGCCAGCAGGGGCTCCCCAATGGACACTGAAGCTTTCTTT.

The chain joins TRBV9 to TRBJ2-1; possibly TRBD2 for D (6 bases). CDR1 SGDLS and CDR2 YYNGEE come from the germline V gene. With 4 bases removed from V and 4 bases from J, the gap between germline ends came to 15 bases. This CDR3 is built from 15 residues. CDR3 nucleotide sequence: TGTGCCAGCAGCCTGCTGGGGGAGGTGTACAATGAGCAGTTCTTC. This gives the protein CASSLLGEVYNEQFF.

The CDR3 reads CASGGGNTEAFF. Written as DNA, the CDR3 is TGTGCCAGCGGGGGAGGTAACACTGAAGCTTTCTTT. The rearrangement joins TRBV2 to TRBJ1-1; TRBD1 is a possible D gene (5 bases). This CDR3 is 12 amino acids long. Trimming cost V 8 bases and J 2 bases, with 9 bases left between them. Germline CDR1 SNHLY, CDR2 FYNNEI.

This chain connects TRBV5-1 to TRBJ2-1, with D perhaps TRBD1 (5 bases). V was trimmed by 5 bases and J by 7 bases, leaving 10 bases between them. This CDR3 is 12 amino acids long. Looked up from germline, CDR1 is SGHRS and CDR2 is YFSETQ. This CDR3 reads CASRSGKNEQFF. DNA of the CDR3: TGCGCCAGCAGGTCAGGGAAGAATGAGCAGTTCTTC.

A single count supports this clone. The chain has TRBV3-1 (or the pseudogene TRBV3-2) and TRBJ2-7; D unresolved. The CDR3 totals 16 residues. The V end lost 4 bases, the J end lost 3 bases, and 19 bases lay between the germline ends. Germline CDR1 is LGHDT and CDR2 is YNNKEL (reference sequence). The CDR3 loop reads CASSPFRHLFYYEQYF. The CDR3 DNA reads TGTGCCAGCAGCCCCTTCCGCCACCTCTTCTACTACGAGCAGTACTTC.

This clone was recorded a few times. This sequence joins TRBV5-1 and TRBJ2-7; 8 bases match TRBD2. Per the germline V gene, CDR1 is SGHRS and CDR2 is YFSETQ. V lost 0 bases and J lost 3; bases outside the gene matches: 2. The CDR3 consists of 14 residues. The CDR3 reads CASSLGAGDYEQYF. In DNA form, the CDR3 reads TGCGCCAGCAGCTTGGGAGCGGGGGACTACGAGCAGTACTTC.

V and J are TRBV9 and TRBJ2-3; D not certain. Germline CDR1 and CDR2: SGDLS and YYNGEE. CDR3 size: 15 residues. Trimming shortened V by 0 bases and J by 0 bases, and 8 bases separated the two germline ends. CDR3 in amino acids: CASSVGSTSTDTQYF. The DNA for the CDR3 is TGTGCCAGCAGCGTAGGGAGTACTAGCACAGATACGCAGTATTTT.

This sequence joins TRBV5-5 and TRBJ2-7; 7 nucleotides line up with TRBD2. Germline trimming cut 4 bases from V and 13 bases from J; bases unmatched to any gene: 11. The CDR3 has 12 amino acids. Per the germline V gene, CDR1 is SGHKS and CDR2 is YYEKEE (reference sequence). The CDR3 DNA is TGTGCCAGCAGCCTGCCCCCGGGGGGAGTATACTTC. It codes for CASSLPPGGVYF.

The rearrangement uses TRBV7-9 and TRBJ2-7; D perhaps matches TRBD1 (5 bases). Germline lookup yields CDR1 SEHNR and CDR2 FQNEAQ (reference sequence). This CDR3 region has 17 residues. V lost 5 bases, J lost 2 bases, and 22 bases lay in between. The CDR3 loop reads CASSPLSIGVRTYEQYF. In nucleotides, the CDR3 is TGTGCCAGCAGCCCCCTATCAATAGGGGTGAGAACCTACGAGCAGTACTTC.

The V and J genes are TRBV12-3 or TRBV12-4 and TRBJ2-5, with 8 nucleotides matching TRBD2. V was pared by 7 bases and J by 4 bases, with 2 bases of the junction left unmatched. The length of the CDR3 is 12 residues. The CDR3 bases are TGTGCCAGCAAGCGGGGGTCAGAGACCCAGTACTTC. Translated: CASKRGSETQYF.

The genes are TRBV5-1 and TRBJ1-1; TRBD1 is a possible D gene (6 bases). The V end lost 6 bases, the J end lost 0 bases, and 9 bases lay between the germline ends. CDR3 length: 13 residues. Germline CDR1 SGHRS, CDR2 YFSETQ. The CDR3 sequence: CASKDRVNTEAFF. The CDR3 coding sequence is TGCGCCAGCAAGGACAGAGTGAACACTGAAGCTTTCTTT.

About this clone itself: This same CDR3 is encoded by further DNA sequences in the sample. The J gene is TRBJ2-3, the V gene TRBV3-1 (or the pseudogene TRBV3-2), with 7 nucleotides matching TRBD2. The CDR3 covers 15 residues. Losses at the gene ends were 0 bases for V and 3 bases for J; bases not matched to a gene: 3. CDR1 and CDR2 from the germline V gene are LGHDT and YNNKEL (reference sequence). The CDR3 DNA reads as TGTGCCAGCAGCCAAGAGCTGCGGGGGACAGATACGCAGTATTTT. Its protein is CASSQELRGTDTQYF.

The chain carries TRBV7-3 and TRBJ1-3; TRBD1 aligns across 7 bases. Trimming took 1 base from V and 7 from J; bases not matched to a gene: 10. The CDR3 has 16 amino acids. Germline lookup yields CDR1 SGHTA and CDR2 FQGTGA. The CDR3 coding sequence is TGTGCCAGCAGCTTAAGGGCACAGGGGCATGGGAACACCATATATTTT. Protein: CASSLRAQGHGNTIYF.